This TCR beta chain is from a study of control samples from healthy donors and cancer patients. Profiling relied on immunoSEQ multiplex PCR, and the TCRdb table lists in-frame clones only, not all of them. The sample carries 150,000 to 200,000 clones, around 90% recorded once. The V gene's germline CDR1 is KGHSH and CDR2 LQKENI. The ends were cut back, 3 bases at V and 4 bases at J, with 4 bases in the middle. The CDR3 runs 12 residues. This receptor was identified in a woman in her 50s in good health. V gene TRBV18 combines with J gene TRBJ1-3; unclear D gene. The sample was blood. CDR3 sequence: CASSPGGNTIYF. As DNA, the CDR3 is TGTGCCAGCTCACCGGGCGGAAACACCATATATTTT.